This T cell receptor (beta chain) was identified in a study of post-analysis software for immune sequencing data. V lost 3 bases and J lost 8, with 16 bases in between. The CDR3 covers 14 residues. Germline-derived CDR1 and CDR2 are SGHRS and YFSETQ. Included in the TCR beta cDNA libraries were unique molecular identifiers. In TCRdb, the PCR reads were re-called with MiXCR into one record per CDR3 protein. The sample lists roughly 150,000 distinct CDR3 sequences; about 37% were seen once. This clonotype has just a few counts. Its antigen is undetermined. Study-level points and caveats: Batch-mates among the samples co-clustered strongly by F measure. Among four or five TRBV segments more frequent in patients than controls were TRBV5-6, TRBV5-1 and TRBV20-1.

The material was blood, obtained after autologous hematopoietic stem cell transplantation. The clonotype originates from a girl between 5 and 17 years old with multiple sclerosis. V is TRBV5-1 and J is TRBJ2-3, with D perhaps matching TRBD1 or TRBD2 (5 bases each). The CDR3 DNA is TGCGCCAGCAGCTCCGGGGCAGACTCTCGTACGCAGTATTTT. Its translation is CASSSGADSRTQYF.